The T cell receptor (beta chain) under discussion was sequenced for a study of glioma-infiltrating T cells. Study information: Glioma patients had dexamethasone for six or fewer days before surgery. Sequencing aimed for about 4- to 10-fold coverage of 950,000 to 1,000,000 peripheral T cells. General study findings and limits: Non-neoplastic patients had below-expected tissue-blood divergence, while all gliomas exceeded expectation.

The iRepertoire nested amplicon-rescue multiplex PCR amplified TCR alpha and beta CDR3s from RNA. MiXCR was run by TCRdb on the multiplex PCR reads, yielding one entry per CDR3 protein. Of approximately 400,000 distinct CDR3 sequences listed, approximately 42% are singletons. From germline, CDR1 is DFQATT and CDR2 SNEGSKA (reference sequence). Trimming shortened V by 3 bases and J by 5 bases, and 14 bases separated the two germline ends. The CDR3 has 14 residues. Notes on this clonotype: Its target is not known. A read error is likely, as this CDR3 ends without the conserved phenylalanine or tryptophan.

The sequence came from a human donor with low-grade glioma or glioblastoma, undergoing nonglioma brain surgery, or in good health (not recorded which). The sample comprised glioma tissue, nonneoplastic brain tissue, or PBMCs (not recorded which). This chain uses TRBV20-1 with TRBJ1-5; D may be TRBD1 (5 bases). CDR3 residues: CSARGVGTHQPQHL. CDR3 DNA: TGCAGTGCTAGGGGGGTCGGGACCCATCAGCCCCAGCATTTA.